What follows is one TCR beta chain and its context. Its antigen is still unknown. This record belongs to a study of glioma-infiltrating T cells after dendritic cell vaccination. Study background: The vaccine used monocyte-derived dendritic cells pulsed overnight with autologous tumor lysate. Study-wide results and caveats: Higher pretreatment TIL content predicted longer progression-free time and survival.

Only in-frame clones appear in the TCRdb table, and some are missing; sequencing was by immunoSEQ multiplex PCR. Among fewer than 60,000 clones listed, about nine tenths were seen once. CDR1 and CDR2 from the germline V gene are SGHTS and YDEGEE. J was trimmed by 1 base and V by 2 bases; bases with no gene match: 2. The CDR3 consists of 15 residues. Time point here: after dendritic cell vaccination, including at tumor progression/relapse. Selection required adequate fresh-frozen tumor tissue plus more than two years' survival data. Source: blood, taken after dendritic cell vaccination. The TCR comes from a human donor with glioblastoma. The V gene is TRBV5-8, the J gene TRBJ2-1, with TRBD2 matching 8 bases. CDR3 DNA: TGTGCCAGCAGCTTCGGCGGGAGGTCCTACAATGAGCAGTTCTTC. Protein: CASSFGGRSYNEQFF.